This is a list of T cell receptor beta chains from one sample in a study of PD-1 blockade in classical Hodgkin lymphoma. Sequenced by immunoSEQ multiplex PCR; TCRdb stores in-frame clones only, minus some. In the table there are roughly 32,000 clones, 82% of which are singletons. This specimen consisted of peripheral blood mononuclear cells (PBMCs), obtained at baseline. The source is a human donor with classical Hodgkin lymphoma. Each CDR3 is given with its conserved first and last residue. D genes are given only for firm matches. Clone size is shown for a subset of rows, as once, few, many or a class of expanded clone.

size	V	J	D	DNA	CDR3
.	TRBV7-7	TRBJ2-2	TRBD2	TGTGCTAGCAGCTTAACCGGGGGGGCCACCGGGGAGCTGTTTTTT	CASSLTGGATGELFF
.	TRBV27	TRBJ2-2	.	TGTGCCAGCAGCGGGACAATCACCGGGGAGCTGTTTTTT	CASSGTITGELFF
few	TRBV2	TRBJ1-1	.	TGTGCCACCCAAAGGGATACATGGTCCGAAGCTTTCTTT	CATQRDTWSEAFF
.	TRBV18	TRBJ2-5	.	TGTGCCAGCTCAGTTCAAGAGACCCAGTACTTC	CASSVQETQYF
.	TRBV10-3	TRBJ1-2	.	TGTGCCATCAGTGCGTCAGGGGATGGCTACACCTTC	CAISASGDGYTF
.	TRBV2	TRBJ1-5	TRBD1	TGTGCCAGCAGCGCCGGGACAGGGGGCCATCAGCCCCAGCATTTT	CASSAGTGGHQPQHF
.	TRBV6-5	TRBJ2-7	.	TGTGCCAGCAGTTACTCGATAACAGGGACCTACGAGCAGTACTTC	CASSYSITGTYEQYF
once	TRBV7-6	TRBJ1-3	.	TGTGCCAGCAGCCCGTCGGTTGTCCCTGGAAACACCATATATTTT	CASSPSVVPGNTIYF
.	TRBV6-5	TRBJ1-2	.	TGTGCCAGCAGGGGATCCGGGATATATGGCTACACCTTC	CASRGSGIYGYTF
.	TRBV18	TRBJ1-2	.	TGTGCCAGCTCACCCCGCCAGGCTTCTGGCTACACCTTC	CASSPRQASGYTF
.	TRBV5-1	TRBJ2-5	.	TGCGCCAGCAGCTTGCACAGCCAAGAGACCCAGTACTTC	CASSLHSQETQYF
.	TRBV6-4	TRBJ1-2	.	TGTGCCAGCAGGGGCCCGAGCGGCTCCTACACCTTC	CASRGPSGSYTF
.	TRBV7-9	TRBJ1-2	.	TGTGCCAGCAGCTTAGTAACCTCGGGAGGGGCCGCTAACTATGGCTACACCTTC	CASSLVTSGGAANYGYTF
.	TRBV6-1	TRBJ2-7	TRBD2	TGTGCCAGCAGTGACCAGACTAGCGGGCCAACCTACGAGCAGTACTTC	CASSDQTSGPTYEQYF
.	TRBV6-5	TRBJ1-4	.	TGTGCCAGCAGTTACTCGTACACAACTAATGAAAAACTGTTTTTT	CASSYSYTTNEKLFF
.	TRBV9	TRBJ1-1	TRBD1	TGTGCCAGCAGCGGGGGACAGGGCTACACTGAAGCTTTCTTT	CASSGGQGYTEAFF
.	TRBV27	TRBJ2-1	.	TGTGCCAGCGGATGGGCTTCGAACAATGAGCAGTTCTTC	CASGWASNNEQFF
.	TRBV15	TRBJ1-1	.	TGTGCCACCCAGAACGGGCAAAAGAACACTGAAGCTTTCTTT	CATQNGQKNTEAFF
.	TRBV6-5	TRBJ2-3	.	TGTGCCAGCAGTGCCCAGGGAACAGATACGCAGTATTTT	CASSAQGTDTQYF
.	TRBV4-3	TRBJ1-5	.	TGCGCCAGCAGCCAAGCGGCAGCCGCCGGCAATCAGCCCCAGCATTTT	CASSQAAAAGNQPQHF
.	TRBV4-3	TRBJ1-1	.	TGCGCCAGCAGCCAAGAAGCGGCGCCGAACACTGAAGCTTTCTTT	CASSQEAAPNTEAFF
few	TRBV27	TRBJ2-3	.	TGTGCCAGCAGTCCACGGTCGGGTGGGGATACGCAGTATTTT	CASSPRSGGDTQYF
once	TRBV18	TRBJ1-2	TRBD1	TGTGCCAGCTCACCCACAGGGGGCGGCTATGGCTACACCTTC	CASSPTGGGYGYTF
.	TRBV7-3	TRBJ1-5	.	TGTGCCGGGAGCAATCAGCCCCAGCATTTT	CAGSNQPQHF
.	TRBV7-8	TRBJ2-7	.	TGTGCCAGCAGCCCTAGCCCTGGTTCCTACGAGCAGTACTTC	CASSPSPGSYEQYF
.	TRBV18	TRBJ1-1	.	TGTGCCAGCTCACCCTTGAACACTGAAGCTTTCTTT	CASSPLNTEAFF
.	TRBV2	TRBJ1-1	TRBD1	TGTGCCAGCAGCTTTATGGTGCAGGGGGCTGAAGCTTTCTTT	CASSFMVQGAEAFF
.	TRBV4-3	TRBJ1-1	.	TGCGCCAGCAGCCAACGTTTAGCAGGGGTATCTGAAGCTTTCTTT	CASSQRLAGVSEAFF
once	TRBV10-3	TRBJ1-5	TRBD1	TGTGCCATCAGTGCAGGGGGAAGCAATCAGCCCCAGCATTTT	CAISAGGSNQPQHF
once	TRBV29-1	TRBJ1-1	.	TGCAGCGTTGAGGTGACGGCGAACACTGAAGCTTTCTTT	CSVEVTANTEAFF
.	TRBV18	TRBJ2-7	TRBD1	TGTGCCAGCTCACCGGGGACAGCCTACGAGCAGTACTTC	CASSPGTAYEQYF
.	TRBV5-4	TRBJ1-1	.	TGTGCCAGCAGCTTCTTTAGGCTGAACACTGAAGCTTTCTTT	CASSFFRLNTEAFF
.	TRBV7-9	TRBJ1-4	TRBD1	TGTGCCAGCAGCTTTGGACAGGGAGGTGATGAAAAACTGTTTTTT	CASSFGQGGDEKLFF
.	TRBV2	TRBJ1-5	TRBD1	TGTGCCAGCAGTCCCGGGACAGGGGACTATCAGCCCCAGCATTTT	CASSPGTGDYQPQHF
.	TRBV5-1	TRBJ1-4	.	TGCGCCAGCAGCGCCGAACTGACACCCCTAAAACTGTTTTTT	CASSAELTPLKLFF
.	TRBV18	TRBJ1-5	.	TGTGCCAGCCAAAGGGGTCAGGCTCAGCCCCAGCATTTT	CASQRGQAQPQHF
.	TRBV6-1	TRBJ1-4	.	TGTGCCAGCGGGGGCCGGGACTTGGGGGAAAAACTGTTTTTT	CASGGRDLGEKLFF
.	TRBV7-2	TRBJ1-2	TRBD1	TGTGCCAGCAGCCACGCCGGGACAGCATATGGCTACACCTTC	CASSHAGTAYGYTF
.	TRBV6-5	TRBJ2-7	.	TGTGCCAGCAGTTACTCCGCGTACGAGCAGTACTTC	CASSYSAYEQYF
.	TRBV11-3	TRBJ2-7	.	TGTGCCAGCGGCCCCGGCCCCCGGCAGTACTTC	CASGPGPRQYF
.	TRBV12-5	TRBJ2-3	.	TGTGCTAGTGGTTTGGCCCGCCCGGACGGAGATACGCAGTATTTT	CASGLARPDGDTQYF
.	TRBV7-2	TRBJ1-2	.	TGTGCCAGCAGTCCGGGGGGGGGCTATGGCTACACCTTC	CASSPGGGYGYTF
.	TRBV2	TRBJ1-1	.	TGTGCCACAACCGACCCCACCATGAACACTGAAGCTTTCTTT	CATTDPTMNTEAFF
.	TRBV6-1	TRBJ1-1	.	TGTGCCAGCAGTGGGGCGGGGGGCGCGCGGACTGAAGCTTTCTTT	CASSGAGGARTEAFF
.	TRBV7-9	TRBJ2-3	.	TGTGCCAGCAGCGCCGGGGATACGCAGTATTTT	CASSAGDTQYF
few	TRBV5-1	TRBJ2-5	TRBD2	TGCGCCAGCAGCTTGGCTAGCGGGGGTAAAGAGACCCAGTACTTC	CASSLASGGKETQYF
once	TRBV18	TRBJ2-5	.	TGTGCCAGCTCACCTCGTAGTCAAGAGACCCAGTACTTC	CASSPRSQETQYF
.	TRBV20-1	TRBJ1-1	.	TGCAGTGCTAGAGGTCAGGGTACAGCTTTCTTT	CSARGQGTAFF
few	TRBV5-1	TRBJ1-1	.	TGCGCCAGCAGCTTGGAGGTTGGAGGGACCGATTTAATGAACACTGAAGCTTTCTTT	CASSLEVGGTDLMNTEAFF
.	TRBV7-2	TRBJ2-5	.	TGTGCCAGCAAACGGGAAACTGGAGAGACCCAGTACTTC	CASKRETGETQYF
.	TRBV7-8	TRBJ2-2	.	TGTGCCAGCAGCTTACCCCGCGACCACCGCAACACCGGGGAGCTGTTTTTT	CASSLPRDHRNTGELFF
.	TRBV5-1	TRBJ1-1	.	TGCGCCAGCAGCGCGGGCCTGAACACTGAAGCTTTCTTT	CASSAGLNTEAFF
.	TRBV9	TRBJ2-5	TRBD2	TGTGCCAGCAGCGTAGCTAGCGGATACCAAGAGACCCAGTACTTC	CASSVASGYQETQYF
.	TRBV7-3	TRBJ1-1	.	TGTGCCAGCAGCTTAACGTCTGCCAACACTGAAGCTTTCTTT	CASSLTSANTEAFF
.	TRBV4-2	TRBJ2-3	TRBD2	TGTGCCAGCAGCCTCGGGACTAGCCAGGGAGATACGCAGTATTTT	CASSLGTSQGDTQYF
.	TRBV27	TRBJ1-5	TRBD1	TGTGCCAGCAGTCCGCTACAGGGGCGACAGCCCCAGCATTTT	CASSPLQGRQPQHF
.	TRBV10-3	TRBJ1-3	TRBD1	TGTGCCATCAGCCCCCGAGGGGGCGAAAACACCATATATTTT	CAISPRGGENTIYF
.	TRBV11-2	TRBJ1-4	.	TGTGCCAGCAGCTTAGAGTACAGCAGCCGGGAAAAACTGTTTTTT	CASSLEYSSREKLFF
.	TRBV19	TRBJ1-2	TRBD1	TGTGCCAGTAGTCTCTGGACAGGGGGAGGACCTAACTATGGCTACACCTTC	CASSLWTGGGPNYGYTF
.	TRBV18	TRBJ2-3	TRBD1	TGTGCCAGCTCACCGGGACAGGGATGGGATACGCAGTATTTT	CASSPGQGWDTQYF